The T cell receptor beta chain described here comes from a study of blood T cell repertoires in COVID-19. On the study more broadly: From the United States, Italy and Spain came samples of acute and convalescent COVID-19. PBMCs, B-cell-depleted T cells, or T cells provided the cDNA or gDNA that made up the material.

This CDR3 is built from 14 residues. Deletions cut 1 base from V and 1 base from J, with 7 bases between. Germline V CDR1 and CDR2: LGHDT, YNNKEL (reference sequence). Original analysis: Estimation of nucleated cell counts relied on the amplification of reference gene primers. Profiling relied on immunoSEQ multiplex PCR, and the TCRdb table lists in-frame clones only, not all of them. The V and J calls and clone size are taken from that table; D and trimming were inferred from the DNA. The sample includes about 300,000 clones, 70% to 90% of them seen just once. This clonotype originated in a woman in her 30s who had recovered from COVID-19. The chain combines TRBV3-1 (or the pseudogene TRBV3-2) with TRBJ1-1, with D unresolved. Sample: peripheral blood. This chain's CDR3 is CASSQALRNTEAFF. The CDR3 DNA is TGTGCCAGCAGCCAAGCGCTCAGGAACACTGAAGCTTTCTTT.